The source of this T cell receptor (beta chain) is a study of blood T cells in healthy people across ages. Study-level points and caveats: Unknown CMV status may confound age-related changes in expanded clones. Calculation of diversity from one million T cells yielded estimates considered to be underestimates. A roughly linear age-dependent decrease characterized TCR beta diversity per million T cells.

A second PCR of 7 to 11 cycles used a sample-barcoded 5' primer and a J-beta primer mix. TCRdb itself ran the 5' RACE reads through MiXCR, one entry per CDR3 protein. The sample lists fewer than 1.5 million distinct CDR3 sequences; 42% were seen once. Notes on this clonotype: Antigen unknown.

This CDR3 contains 15 residues. Trimming took 4 bases from V and 7 from J, leaving 16 bases between them. The germline CDR1 and CDR2 sequences are MNHNS and SASEGT. This receptor was taken from a woman aged 18-29 years in good health. The gene calls are TRBV6-1 and TRBJ2-2; weak D call: TRBD2 (7 bases). Sequenced sample: blood. This CDR3 reads CASSVVAGEGGELFF. The CDR3 coding sequence is TGTGCCAGCAGTGTGGTGGCAGGGGAGGGCGGGGAGCTGTTTTTT.